This T cell receptor beta chain stems from a study of blood T cell repertoires in COVID-19. Study-wide background: In each case, the material was cDNA or gDNA derived from T cells, B-cell-depleted T cells, or PBMCs.

This CDR3 spans 16 amino acids. The V and J ends lost 3 bases and 7 bases respectively, with 16 bases between them. The V gene's germline CDR1 is WSHSY and CDR2 SAAADI. Per the study methods: Using reference gene primer amplification, nucleated cell counts were estimated. The assay was immunoSEQ multiplex PCR, and TCRdb's table has in-frame clones only and misses some. The V and J calls and clone size come from that table; D and trimming were worked out from the DNA. The sample yields 250,000 to 300,000 clones, 65% to 90% seen once. Sequencing was performed on peripheral blood. The receptor was derived from a man aged 50-59 years with active or convalescent COVID-19. The chain couples TRBV10-2 to TRBJ1-6; no reliable D call. The CDR3 DNA follows: TGCGCCAGCAGTGATCCCTGGGCCCCGGGGAATTCACCCCTCCACTTT. Encoded protein: CASSDPWAPGNSPLHF.